The next 18 T cell receptor beta chains were all read from a single sample in a study of shared clonotypes between healthy human individuals. Positively selected for CCR7, the CD45RO-negative cells used as naive CD8 cells excluded terminally differentiated effector memory CD45RA+ cells. TCRdb's table, derived via immunoSEQ multiplex PCR, lists solely in-frame clones and lacks some. The data show about 2.2 million clones, with roughly 91% seen just once and over 1.5% held by the top ten. Sequencing was done on a sample of naive CD8+ T cells from PBMCs. The receptors stem from a man younger than 35 in good health. Some clones in this sample may be carry-over from other donors' samples.

The chain links TRBV9 to TRBJ2-7; 9 bases match TRBD1. V was pared by 3 bases and J by 7 bases, with 5 bases of the junction left unmatched. The CDR3 has 13 amino acids. Germline CDR1 is SGDLS and CDR2 is YYNGEE. Written as DNA, the CDR3 is TGTGCCAGCAGCGCTGGGACAGGGCAAGAGCAGTACTTC. Residues: CASSAGTGQEQYF. Full variable domain (outside the CDR3, taken from reference TRBV9 and TRBJ2-7): DSGVTQTPKHLITATGQRVTLRCSPRSGDLSVYWYQQSLDQGLQFLIQYYNGEERAKGNILERFSAQQFPDLHSELNLSSLELGDSALYFCASSAGTGQEQYFGPGTRLTVT.

The chain couples TRBV6-5 to TRBJ1-2; D is undetermined. The CDR3 consists of 13 residues. Germline CDR1 and CDR2: MNHEY and SVGAGI. With 0 bases removed from V and 5 bases from J, the gap between germline ends came to 7 bases. The CDR3 DNA reads as TGTGCCAGCAGTTACTCGCACGCGTATGGCTACACCTTC. Protein product: CASSYSHAYGYTF.

This clone was found once. V usage is TRBV4-3 and J usage is TRBJ1-4; the D is unclear. Trimming removed 0 bases at V and 0 bases at J, with 2 bases between. CDR1 LGHNA and CDR2 YSLEER come from the germline V gene. The CDR3 is 14 residues long. The CDR3 here is CASSQDATNEKLFF. The CDR3 DNA is TGCGCCAGCAGCCAAGACGCAACTAATGAAAAACTGTTTTTT.

The rearrangement links TRBV7-9 to TRBJ2-2, with D maybe TRBD1 (6 bases). Germline V lookup: CDR1 SEHNR, CDR2 FQNEAQ (reference sequence). The CDR3 extends over 15 amino acids. Trimming pared 5 bases from V and 3 bases from J, leaving 13 bases between. The CDR3 sequence: CASSPKGHHTGELFF. DNA of the CDR3: TGTGCCAGCAGCCCCAAGGGACACCACACCGGGGAGCTGTTTTTT. The whole variable domain, remainder taken from reference TRBV7-9 and TRBJ2-2, is DTGVSQNPRHKITKRGQNVTFRCDPISEHNRLYWYRQTLGQGPEFLTYFQNEAQLEKSRLLSDRFSAERPKGSFSTLEIQRTEQGDSAMYLCASSPKGHHTGELFFGEGSRLTVL.

V usage is TRBV29-1 and J usage is TRBJ2-5; D is ambiguous. The closer fit of TRBJ2-7 to the DNA end suggests the J call may be wrong. CDR3 length equals 12 residues. Germline V gene data show CDR1 as SQVTM and CDR2 as ANQGSEA. The chain's CDR3 is CSVTDISYEQYF. CDR3 bases: TGCAGCGTCACTGACATCTCCTACGAGCAGTACTTC.

The chain links TRBV27 to TRBJ1-5, with D perhaps matching TRBD1 (6 bases). V shed 4 bases and J shed 6 bases, with 10 bases lying between them. The germline V gene encodes CDR1 MNHEY and CDR2 SMNVEV (reference sequence). The CDR3 has 13 amino acids. DNA of the CDR3: TGTGCCAGCAGTTCAGGGGTAATTCAGCCCCAGCATTTT. Translating it yields CASSSGVIQPQHF.

This clone was observed a single time. The chain couples TRBV5-1 to TRBJ2-7, with D unresolved. Trimming took off 2 bases at V and 2 bases at J, with 8 bases between the two ends. The CDR3 is made up of 13 amino acids. Per germline, CDR1 SGHRS and CDR2 YFSETQ. DNA for the CDR3: TGCGCCAGCAGCTTTGCGGAACCCTACGAGCAGTACTTC. Protein product: CASSFAEPYEQYF.

The chain has TRBV7-8 and TRBJ1-3; D not resolved. The ends were cut back, 5 bases at V and 0 bases at J, with 11 bases in the middle. Germline V CDR1 and CDR2: SGHVS, FQNEAQ. The CDR3 runs to 15 residues. CDR3: CASSLGIGSGNTIYF. The CDR3 coding sequence is TGTGCCAGCAGCCTGGGAATTGGCTCTGGAAACACCATATATTTT.

J is TRBJ1-1 and V is TRBV30, with 9 nucleotides matching TRBD1. The CDR3 extends over 17 amino acids. After removal of 5 bases from V and 0 bases from J, the junction contained 13 bases not matched to a gene. Germline V lookup: CDR1 GTSNPN, CDR2 SVGIG (reference sequence). The CDR3 DNA sequence: TGTGCCTGGGAAATCACAGGGGGCGTACTCATGAACACTGAAGCTTTCTTT. As protein: CAWEITGGVLMNTEAFF.

The J gene is TRBJ2-2, the V gene TRBV11-2; the D gene is possibly TRBD1 (6 bases). CDR1 SGHAT and CDR2 FQNNGV come from the germline V gene. CDR3 length: 15 residues. Trimming stripped 1 base from V and 4 bases from J, with 10 bases between. The CDR3 here is CASSLVRTATGELFF. CDR3 in DNA: TGTGCCAGCAGCTTAGTGAGGACAGCCACCGGGGAGCTGTTTTTT.

The chain couples TRBV9 to TRBJ2-1, with D possibly TRBD2 on 6 matching bases. The V end lost 4 bases, the J end lost 4 bases, and 15 bases lay between the germline ends. The CDR3 extends over 15 amino acids. Germline V gene lookup returns CDR1 SGDLS and CDR2 YYNGEE. CDR3 sequence: CASSPGGTPYNEQFF. The CDR3 DNA sequence: TGTGCCAGCAGCCCCGGCGGGACGCCGTACAATGAGCAGTTCTTC.

The CDR3 region is CASRKGRGGPDEQYF. The CDR3 region has the DNA TGTGCCAGCAGAAAAGGGCGGGGAGGGCCCGACGAGCAGTACTTC. The J gene is TRBJ2-7, the V gene TRBV7-3; 7 nucleotides agree with TRBD2. CDR1 is SGHTA, CDR2 FQGTGA, per germline. The V gene end was trimmed by 6 bases and the J gene end by 5 bases; junction bases not matched to a gene: 13. This CDR3 contains 15 residues.

The chain carries TRBV27 and TRBJ2-7, with a tentative D call TRBD2 (6 bases). Trimming removed 4 bases from V and 2 bases from J, with 15 bases in between. CDR1 and CDR2 from the germline V gene are MNHEY and SMNVEV (reference sequence). This CDR3 region has 15 residues. CDR3 in DNA: TGTGCCAGCAGTTCCTTGATGCGCGGGACCTACGAGCAGTACTTC. It is translated as CASSSLMRGTYEQYF.

The rearrangement uses TRBV29-1 and TRBJ2-2; 9 bases agree with TRBD1. The CDR3 is made up of 14 amino acids. J was trimmed by 5 bases and V by 1 base; bases with no gene match: 2. CDR1 and CDR2 (germline): SQVTM, ANQGSEA. The CDR3 DNA reads TGCAGCGTTGAAGGGACAGGGGCGACCGGGGAGCTGTTTTTT. It is translated as CSVEGTGATGELFF.

The rearrangement uses TRBV28 and TRBJ2-7; the D gene is possibly TRBD1 (5 bases). V was trimmed by 6 bases and J by 1 base, leaving 13 bases between them. The germline CDR1 and CDR2 sequences are MDHEN and SYDVKM. The CDR3 sequence is 14 residues long. In nucleotides, the CDR3 is TGTGCCAGCAGGGGCCAAGGGGATTCCTACGAGCAGTACTTC. Residues: CASRGQGDSYEQYF.

The chain links TRBV13 to TRBJ2-7; weak D call: TRBD2 (6 bases). The V end was cut by 5 bases, the J end by 6 bases, with 17 bases between. Germline CDR1 and CDR2: PRHDT and FYEKMQ (reference sequence). The length of the CDR3 is 14 residues. CDR3 coding DNA: TGTGCCAGCAGCGCGGGACGGGTTACGATCGAGCAGTACTTC. Translating gives CASSAGRVTIEQYF. The full variable domain, completed using reference TRBV13 and TRBJ2-7, is AAGVIQSPRHLIKEKRETATLKCYPIPRHDTVYWYQQGPGQDPQFLISFYEKMQSDKGSIPDRFSAQQFSDYHSELNMSSLELGDSALYFCASSAGRVTIEQYFGPGTRLTVT.

This chain connects TRBV4-1 to TRBJ2-3; D possibly corresponds to TRBD2 (6 bases). The CDR3 totals 16 residues. V lost 2 bases and J 2 bases, leaving 14 bases between the germline ends. Germline values: CDR1 MGHRA, CDR2 YSYEKL. The CDR3 spells CASSQSSARATDTQYF. The CDR3 coding sequence is TGCGCCAGCAGCCAATCTAGCGCCAGAGCCACAGATACGCAGTATTTT.

Points on this clone: The same CDR3 arises from other DNA sequences in this sample as well. The chain couples TRBV9 to TRBJ2-7; TRBD1 matches 8 bases. The CDR3 has 14 residues. Germline lookup yields CDR1 SGDLS and CDR2 YYNGEE. Unmatched junction bases numbered 1, after V lost 0 bases and J lost 2 bases. CDR3 DNA sequence: TGTGCCAGCAGCGTAGGGGACAGGCCCTACGAGCAGTACTTC. Translated: CASSVGDRPYEQYF.